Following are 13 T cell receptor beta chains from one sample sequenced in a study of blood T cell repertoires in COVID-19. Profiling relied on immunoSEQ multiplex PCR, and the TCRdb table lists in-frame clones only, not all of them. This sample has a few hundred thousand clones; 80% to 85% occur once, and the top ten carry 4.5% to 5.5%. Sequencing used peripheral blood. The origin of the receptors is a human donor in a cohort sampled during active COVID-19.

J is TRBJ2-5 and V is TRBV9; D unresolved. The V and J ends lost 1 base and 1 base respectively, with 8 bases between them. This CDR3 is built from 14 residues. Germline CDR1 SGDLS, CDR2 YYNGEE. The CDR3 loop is CASSVKRGQETQYF. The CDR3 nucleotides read TGTGCCAGCAGCGTAAAAAGAGGCCAAGAGACCCAGTACTTC. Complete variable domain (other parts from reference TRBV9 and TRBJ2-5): DSGVTQTPKHLITATGQRVTLRCSPRSGDLSVYWYQQSLDQGLQFLIQYYNGEERAKGNILERFSAQQFPDLHSELNLSSLELGDSALYFCASSVKRGQETQYFGPGTRLLVL.

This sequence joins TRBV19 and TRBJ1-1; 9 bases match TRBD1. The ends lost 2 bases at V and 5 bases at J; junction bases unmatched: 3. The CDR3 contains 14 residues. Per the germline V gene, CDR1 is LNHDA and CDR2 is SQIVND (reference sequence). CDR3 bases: TGTGCCAGTAGTATAAAGACAGGGGGAACTGAAGCTTTCTTT. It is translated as CASSIKTGGTEAFF.

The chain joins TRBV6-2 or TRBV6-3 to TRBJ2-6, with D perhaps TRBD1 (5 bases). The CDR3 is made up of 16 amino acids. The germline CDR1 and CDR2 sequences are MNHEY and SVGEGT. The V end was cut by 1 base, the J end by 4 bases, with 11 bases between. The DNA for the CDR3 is TGTGCCAGCAGTTACTTTGGCGCAGGGGGGGCCAACGTCCTGACTTTC. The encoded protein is CASSYFGAGGANVLTF.

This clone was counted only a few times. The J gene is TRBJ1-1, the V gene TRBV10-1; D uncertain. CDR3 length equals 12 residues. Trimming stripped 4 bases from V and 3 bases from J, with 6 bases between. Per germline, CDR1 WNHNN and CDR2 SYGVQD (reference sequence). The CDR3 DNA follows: TGCGCCAGCAGTGTGCAGGACACTGAAGCTTTCTTT. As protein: CASSVQDTEAFF.

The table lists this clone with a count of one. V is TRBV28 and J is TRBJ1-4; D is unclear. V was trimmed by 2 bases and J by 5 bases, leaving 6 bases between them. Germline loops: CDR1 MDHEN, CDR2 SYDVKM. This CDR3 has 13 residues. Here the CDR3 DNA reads TGTGCCAGCAGTTTACAGAAGAATGAAAAACTGTTTTTT. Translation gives CASSLQKNEKLFF. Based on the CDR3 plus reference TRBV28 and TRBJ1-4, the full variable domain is DVKVTQSSRYLVKRTGEKVFLECVQDMDHENMFWYRQDPGLGLRLIYFSYDVKMKEKGDIPEGYSVSREKKERFSLILESASTNQTSMYLCASSLQKNEKLFFGSGTQLSVL.

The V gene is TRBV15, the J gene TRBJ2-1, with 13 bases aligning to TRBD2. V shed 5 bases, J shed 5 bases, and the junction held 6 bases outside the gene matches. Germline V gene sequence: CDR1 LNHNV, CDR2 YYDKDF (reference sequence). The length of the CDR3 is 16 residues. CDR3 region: CATSPLAGGPHNEQFF. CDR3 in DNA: TGTGCCACCAGCCCACTAGCGGGAGGGCCCCACAATGAGCAGTTCTTC.

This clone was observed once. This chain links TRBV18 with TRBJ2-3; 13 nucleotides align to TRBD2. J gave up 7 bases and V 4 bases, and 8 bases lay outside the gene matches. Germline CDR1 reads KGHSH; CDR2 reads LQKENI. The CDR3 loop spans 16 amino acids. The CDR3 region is CASSHGTSGTLYTQYF. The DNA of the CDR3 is TGTGCCAGCTCACACGGGACTAGCGGGACTCTATATACGCAGTATTTT.

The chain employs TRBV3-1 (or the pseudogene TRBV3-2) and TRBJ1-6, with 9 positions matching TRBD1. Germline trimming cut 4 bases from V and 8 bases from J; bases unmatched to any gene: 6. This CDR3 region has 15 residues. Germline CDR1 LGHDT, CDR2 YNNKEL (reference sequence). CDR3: CASSLTGTGYSPLHF. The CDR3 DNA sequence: TGTGCCAGCAGCCTCACCGGGACAGGGTATTCACCCCTCCACTTT.

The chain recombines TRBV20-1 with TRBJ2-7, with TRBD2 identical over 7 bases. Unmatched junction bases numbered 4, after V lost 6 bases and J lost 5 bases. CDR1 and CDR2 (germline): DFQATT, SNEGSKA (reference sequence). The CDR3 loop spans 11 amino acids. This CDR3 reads CSARGDHEQYF. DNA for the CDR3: TGCAGTGCCCGGGGGGACCACGAGCAGTACTTC.

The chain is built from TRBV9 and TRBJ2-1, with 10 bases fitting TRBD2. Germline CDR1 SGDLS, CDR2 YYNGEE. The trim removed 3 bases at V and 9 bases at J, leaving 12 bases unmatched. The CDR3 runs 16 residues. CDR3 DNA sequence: TGTGCCAGCAGCGGAGGGCTGAGCGGGAGGGCCGCTGAGCAGTTCTTC. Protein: CASSGGLSGRAAEQFF.

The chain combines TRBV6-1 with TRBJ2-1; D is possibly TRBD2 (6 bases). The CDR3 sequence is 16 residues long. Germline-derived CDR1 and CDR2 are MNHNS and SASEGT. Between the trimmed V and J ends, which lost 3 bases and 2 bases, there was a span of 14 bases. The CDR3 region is CASSDPPRDPYNEQFF. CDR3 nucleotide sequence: TGTGCCAGCAGTGATCCCCCGCGGGACCCCTACAATGAGCAGTTCTTC.

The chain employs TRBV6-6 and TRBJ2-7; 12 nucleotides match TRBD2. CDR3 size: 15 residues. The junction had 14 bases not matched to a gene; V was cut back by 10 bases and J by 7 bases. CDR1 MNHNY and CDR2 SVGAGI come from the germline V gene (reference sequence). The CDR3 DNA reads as TGTGCCACCGGACTAGCGGGGACTTTATCGTATGAGCAGTACTTC. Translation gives CATGLAGTLSYEQYF.

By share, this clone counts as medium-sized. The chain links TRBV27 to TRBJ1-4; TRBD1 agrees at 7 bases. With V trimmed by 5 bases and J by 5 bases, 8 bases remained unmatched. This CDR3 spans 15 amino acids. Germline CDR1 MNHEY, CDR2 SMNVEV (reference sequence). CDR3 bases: TGTGCCAGCAGTGACCGGGACAGCCGAAATGAAAAACTGTTTTTT. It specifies CASSDRDSRNEKLFF.